These 9 T cell receptor beta chains originate from one sample sequenced in a study of shared clonotypes between healthy human individuals. The assay was immunoSEQ multiplex PCR, and TCRdb's table has in-frame clones only and misses some. There are about 2.4 million clones in the sample; approximately 93% occur only once, and 0.36% lies in the top ten. Material for sequencing was naive CD4+ T cells from PBMCs. As for subset: CD45RA+ positively selected. The receptors were sampled from a man aged 18 to 35 in good health. Some clones in this sample may be carry-over from other donors' samples.

The rearrangement joins TRBV5-6 to TRBJ2-7; 8 bases map to TRBD2. This CDR3 region has 19 residues. The trim removed 3 bases at V and 0 bases at J, leaving 17 bases unmatched. The germline gives CDR1 SGHDT, CDR2 YYEEEE. The CDR3 coding sequence is TGTGCCAGCAGCTCCCCTCTCTATCAGCGGGAGCTGAGCTCCTACGAGCAGTACTTC. Protein sequence: CASSSPLYQRELSSYEQYF.

The chain couples TRBV5-4 to TRBJ2-2; a possible D gene is TRBD2 (5 bases). CDR1 and CDR2 from the germline V gene are SGHNT and YYREEE (reference sequence). This CDR3 comprises 15 residues. The ends were cut back, 3 bases at V and 4 bases at J, with 13 bases in the middle. The CDR3 nucleotides are TGTGCCAGCAGCTCCCGGAGGTGGGGCACCGGGGAGCTGTTTTTT. It encodes CASSSRRWGTGELFF.

Concerning this clone itself: Other nucleotide sequences in the sample specify the same CDR3. The V gene is TRBV6-5, the J gene TRBJ2-2; D is possibly TRBD2 (5 bases). The germline V and J ends were trimmed by 2 bases and 5 bases, with 6 bases remaining between them. The germline CDR1 and CDR2 sequences are MNHEY and SVGAGI. There are 13 residues in the CDR3. The CDR3 here is CASSYEGTGELFF. The DNA for the CDR3 is TGTGCCAGCAGTTACGAGGGTACCGGGGAGCTGTTTTTT.

The rearrangement uses TRBV15 and TRBJ2-5, with D perhaps TRBD2 (5 bases). V was trimmed by 0 bases and J by 5 bases, leaving 16 bases between them. The CDR3 sequence is 16 residues long. The germline CDR1 and CDR2 sequences are LNHNV and YYDKDF (reference sequence). DNA of the CDR3: TGTGCCACCAGCAGAGATCCCGGAGGAGTTTTTGAGACCCAGTACTTC. Amino acids: CATSRDPGGVFETQYF.

The chain employs TRBV5-3 and TRBJ2-3; D may be TRBD1 or TRBD2 (5 bases each). TRBV5-3 is noted as an ORF with a role that remains uncertain. The CDR3 has 15 amino acids. The germline V and J ends were trimmed by 1 base and 7 bases, with 16 bases remaining between them. The CDR3 DNA is TGTGCCAGAAGCTTGTGGGGACCATTTCAGCATACGCAGTATTTT. Translating gives CARSLWGPFQHTQYF.

The rearrangement uses TRBV7-2 and TRBJ1-1; D call uncertain. CDR1 is SGHTA and CDR2 is FQGNSA in the germline V gene. This CDR3 contains 13 residues. V was cut by 4 bases and J by 1 base, with 7 bases left in between. In nucleotides, the CDR3 is TGTGCCAGCAGCTGGGAGGAGAACACTGAAGCTTTCTTT. Amino acids: CASSWEENTEAFF.

The chain uses TRBV2 and TRBJ2-4, with a tentative D call TRBD2 (6 bases). The CDR3 runs 11 residues. V was cut by 3 bases and J by 9 bases, with 6 bases left in between. The germline V gene encodes CDR1 SNHLY and CDR2 FYNNEI. This chain's CDR3 is CASSEGGIQYF. CDR3 nucleotides: TGTGCCAGCAGTGAGGGGGGCATTCAGTACTTC.

The V and J genes are TRBV2 and TRBJ2-7; D call uncertain. This CDR3 region has 13 residues. V lost 8 bases and J 1 base, leaving 12 bases between the germline ends. From germline, CDR1 is SNHLY and CDR2 FYNNEI. Written as DNA, the CDR3 is TGTGCCAGCTCCCCAGGCAAATCCTACGAGCAGTACTTC. Residues: CASSPGKSYEQYF. Based on the CDR3 plus reference TRBV2 and TRBJ2-7, the full variable domain is EPEVTQTPSHQVTQMGQEVILRCVPISNHLYFYWYRQILGQKVEFLVSFYNNEISEKSEIFDDQFSVERPDGSNFTLKIRSTKLEDSAMYFCASSPGKSYEQYFGPGTRLTVT.

The chain has TRBV11-2 and TRBJ2-3; 10 nucleotides match TRBD1. The CDR3 has 14 residues. With 8 bases clipped from V and 3 bases from J, the junction kept 5 bases outside the gene matches. From germline, CDR1 is SGHAT and CDR2 FQNNGV. In nucleotides, the CDR3 is TGTGCCAGCCGAGGACAGGGGGGAACAGATACGCAGTATTTT. Encoded protein: CASRGQGGTDTQYF.